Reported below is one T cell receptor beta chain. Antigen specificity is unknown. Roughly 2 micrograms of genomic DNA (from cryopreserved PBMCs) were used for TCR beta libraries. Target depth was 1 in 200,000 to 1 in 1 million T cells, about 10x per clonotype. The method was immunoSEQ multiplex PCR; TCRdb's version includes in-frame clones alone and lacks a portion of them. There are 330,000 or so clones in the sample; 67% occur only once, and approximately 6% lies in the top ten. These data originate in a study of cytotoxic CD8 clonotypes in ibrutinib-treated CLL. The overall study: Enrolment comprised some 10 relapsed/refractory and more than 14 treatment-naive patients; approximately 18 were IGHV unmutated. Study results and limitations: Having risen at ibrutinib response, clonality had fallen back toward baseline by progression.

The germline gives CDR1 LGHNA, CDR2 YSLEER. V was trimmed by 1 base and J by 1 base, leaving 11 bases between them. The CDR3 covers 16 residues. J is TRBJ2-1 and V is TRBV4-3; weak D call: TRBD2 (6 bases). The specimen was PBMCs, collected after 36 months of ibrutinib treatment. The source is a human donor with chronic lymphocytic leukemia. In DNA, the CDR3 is TGCGCCAGCAGCCAAGTGGCGGGGAATTCCTACAATGAGCAGTTCTTC. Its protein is CASSQVAGNSYNEQFF.